This T cell receptor beta chain comes out of a study of response to subunit inactivated influenza vaccine. The germline gives CDR1 SGHVS, CDR2 FQNEAQ. This CDR3 region has 13 residues. In regard to this clonotype: Compared with germline, one end of the junction differs, possibly owing to a read error.

MiXCR, applied by TCRdb to the RT-PCR reads, yields one record per CDR3 protein. Of roughly 520,000 distinct CDR3 sequences listed, 25% are singletons. Sequenced here: CD4+ T cells sorted from PBMCs, sampled about 5 days after vaccination. The V call is TRBV7-8, the J call TRBJ1-1; D is uncertain. This TCR derives from a man aged 45-60 years who received an inactivated influenza vaccine. This CDR3 reads CASSLAWNAEAFF. DNA of the CDR3: TGTGCCAGCAGCTTAGCCTGGAACGCTGAAGCTTTCTTT. The complete variable domain, with remaining parts taken from reference TRBV7-8 and TRBJ1-1, reads GAGVSQSPRYKVAKRGQDVALRCDPISGHVSLFWYQQALGQGPEFLTYFQNEAQLDKSGLPSDRFFAERPEGSVSTLKIQRTQQEDSAVYLCASSLAWNAEAFFGQGTRLTVV.